This T cell receptor (beta chain) was recovered during a study of shared clonotypes between healthy human individuals. The DNA input per sorted-subset replicate PCR was 200 to 250 ng, corresponding to 32,000 or so T cell genomes. Here immunoSEQ multiplex PCR was the method, and the copy in TCRdb shows in-frame clones only, minus some. This sample yields some 2,500,000 clones, of which roughly 93% are seen a single time; 0.35% to 0.45% belongs to the top ten. Trimming left V 5 bases short and J 7 bases short, with 20 bases between. Looked up from germline, CDR1 is SGHVS and CDR2 is FNYEAQ. The CDR3 extends over 15 amino acids.

V usage is TRBV7-6 and J usage is TRBJ2-5; D tentatively fits TRBD1 or TRBD2 (5 bases each). Sequencing used naive CD4+ T cells from PBMCs. The subset was: CD45RA+ positively selected. The clonotype originates from a man aged 18 to 30 in good health. Some clones in this sample may be carry-over from other donors' samples. Written as DNA, the CDR3 is TGTGCCAGCAGCAAGGGACGGTCTGAAGTAGGGACCCAGTACTTC. Translation: CASSKGRSEVGTQYF.